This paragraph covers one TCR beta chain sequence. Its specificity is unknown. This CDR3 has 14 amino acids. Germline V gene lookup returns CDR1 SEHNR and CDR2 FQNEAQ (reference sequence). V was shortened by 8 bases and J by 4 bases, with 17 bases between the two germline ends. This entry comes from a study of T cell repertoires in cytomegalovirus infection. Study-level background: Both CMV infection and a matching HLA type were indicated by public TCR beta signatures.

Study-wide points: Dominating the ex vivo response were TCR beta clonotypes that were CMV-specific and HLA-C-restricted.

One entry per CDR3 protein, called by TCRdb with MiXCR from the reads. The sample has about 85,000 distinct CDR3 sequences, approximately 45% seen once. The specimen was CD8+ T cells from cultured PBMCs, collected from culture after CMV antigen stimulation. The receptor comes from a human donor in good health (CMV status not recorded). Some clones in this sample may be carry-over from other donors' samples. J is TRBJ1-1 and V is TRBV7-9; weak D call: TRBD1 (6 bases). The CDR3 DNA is TGTGCCAGCTCCCAAGGGGGGGTGGGCACTGAAGCTTTCTTT. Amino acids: CASSQGGVGTEAFF. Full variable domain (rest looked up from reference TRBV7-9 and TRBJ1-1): DTGVSQNPRHKITKRGQNVTFRCDPISEHNRLYWYRQTLGQGPEFLTYFQNEAQLEKSRLLSDRFSAERPKGSFSTLEIQRTEQGDSAMYLCASSQGGVGTEAFFGQGTRLTVV.